A single sample is the source of the 21 T cell receptor beta chains below, sequenced in a study of T cell repertoires in cytomegalovirus infection. TCRdb processed the reads anew with MiXCR; each CDR3 protein has one entry. The table shows around 750,000 distinct CDR3 sequences, with approximately 29% occurring only once. No antigen has been identified for these receptors. The specimen was cultured CD8+ T cells from PBMCs, collected from culture after CMV antigen stimulation. Source of these receptors: a human donor in good health (CMV status not recorded). Some clones in this sample may be carry-over from other donors' samples.

In regard to this clonotype: Because it lacks the conserved phenylalanine or tryptophan at the end, this CDR3 is likely a read error. The V and J genes are TRBV27 and TRBJ1-2, with 8 positions matching TRBD1. Germline V lookup: CDR1 MNHEY, CDR2 SMNVEV (reference sequence). After removal of 0 bases from V and 4 bases from J, the junction contained 4 bases not matched to a gene. The CDR3 contains 15 residues. CDR3 sequence reads: CASSLSGGTGYGYTI. DNA for the CDR3: TGTGCCAGCAGTTTATCTGGCGGGACAGGCTATGGCTACACCATC.

This clonotype was seen only a few times. Here the CDR3 DNA reads TGTGCCAGCAGATCCCCGGGTGGGGTATCGAACACTGAAGCTTTCTTT. This encodes CASRSPGGVSNTEAFF. The rearrangement joins TRBV7-6 to TRBJ1-1; D call uncertain. The length of the CDR3 is 16 residues. Trimming removed 6 bases at V and 1 base at J, with 18 bases between. CDR1 SGHVS and CDR2 FNYEAQ come from the germline V gene.

This clonotype appeared many times. The V call is TRBV7-2, the J call TRBJ1-1; TRBD1 matches at 8 bases. After removal of 5 bases from V and 4 bases from J, the junction contained 9 bases not matched to a gene. Germline values: CDR1 SGHTA, CDR2 FQGNSA. The CDR3 is 15 amino acids. CDR3 in amino acids: CASSAPGTGRTEAFF. The CDR3 DNA reads as TGTGCCAGCAGCGCACCCGGGACAGGCCGCACTGAAGCTTTCTTT.

The V gene is TRBV25-1, the J gene TRBJ1-1, with a possible D match to TRBD1 (5 bases). This CDR3 has 18 amino acids. Germline V CDR1 and CDR2: MGHDK, SYGVNS. V lost 0 bases and J lost 0, with 17 bases in between. CDR3 DNA sequence: TGTGCCAGCAGTGAATATTGGGACTACTCAGGGATGAACACTGAAGCTTTCTTT. This translates into CASSEYWDYSGMNTEAFF.

On this clonotype itself: This sequence may be a read error, since a much larger clone differs from it by one base. The chain couples TRBV7-8 to TRBJ2-5; 9 bases are a match to TRBD1. Germline V gene sequence: CDR1 SGHVS, CDR2 FQNEAQ. V lost 3 bases, J lost 9 bases, and 11 bases stayed unmatched. CDR3 length: 15 amino acids. CDR3 sequence: CASSFTGGDLEAQYF. For the CDR3, the DNA is TGTGCCAGCAGCTTTACAGGGGGCGATCTGGAGGCCCAGTACTTC.

This clonotype has a handful of counts. This rearrangement joins TRBV19 to TRBJ2-3; D is possibly TRBD2 (6 bases). Germline CDR1 reads LNHDA; CDR2 reads SQIVND (reference sequence). CDR3 length: 14 residues. V was shortened by 5 bases and J by 6 bases, with 15 bases between the two germline ends. CDR3 in amino acids: CASSGFAGSDTQYF. CDR3 nucleotide sequence: TGTGCCAGTAGTGGTTTTGCGGGATCTGATACGCAGTATTTT. The whole variable domain, filled in from reference TRBV19 and TRBJ2-3, reads DGGITQSPKYLFRKEGQNVTLSCEQNLNHDAMYWYRQDPGQGLRLIYYSQIVNDFQKGDIAEGYSVSREKKESFPLTVTSAQKNPTAFYLCASSGFAGSDTQYFGPGTRLTVL.

In this sample, this clonotype turned up a few times. The J gene is TRBJ1-1, the V gene TRBV9, with unresolved D. V was cut by 5 bases and J by 3 bases, with 17 bases left in between. The CDR3 totals 15 residues. Germline V lookup: CDR1 SGDLS, CDR2 YYNGEE. The DNA of the CDR3 is TGTGCCAGCAGGGGCCTCGGTCTTGGGGACACTGAAGCTTTCTTT. Its translation: CASRGLGLGDTEAFF.

This rearrangement joins TRBV12-3 or TRBV12-4 to TRBJ1-4, with D perhaps matching TRBD1 (6 bases). Trimming left V 3 bases short and J 7 bases short, with 12 bases between. The CDR3 has 14 residues. As DNA, the CDR3 is TGTGCCAGCAGTTTGAGCAGGGGAATTGAAAAACTGTTTTTT. Residues: CASSLSRGIEKLFF.

V gene TRBV27 combines with J gene TRBJ1-5; D is possibly TRBD1 (5 bases). In germline, CDR1 is MNHEY, CDR2 SMNVEV (reference sequence). This CDR3 region has 14 residues. Trimming pared 5 bases from V and 4 bases from J, leaving 12 bases between. DNA for the CDR3: TGTGCCAGCAGTCCCCAGGGTCTAAATCAGCCCCAGCATTTT. This translates into CASSPQGLNQPQHF.

This clonotype was detected only a few times. V is TRBV2 and J is TRBJ2-7; D remains unclear. Trimming cost V 7 bases and J 5 bases, with 9 bases left between them. The CDR3 runs to 11 residues. Looked up from germline, CDR1 is SNHLY and CDR2 is FYNNEI. The chain's CDR3 is CASIVGDEQYF. The CDR3 DNA reads TGTGCCAGCATTGTAGGTGACGAGCAGTACTTC.

The chain recombines TRBV5-6 with TRBJ1-6; D remains unclear. V dropped 0 bases and J dropped 11 bases, with 15 bases sitting between them. The CDR3 loop spans 15 amino acids. Germline V gene lookup returns CDR1 SGHDT and CDR2 YYEEEE. The CDR3 DNA sequence: TGTGCCAGCAGCTTGGGGGCAGGCACTGGGGCACCCCTCCACTTT. It is translated as CASSLGAGTGAPLHF.

This clonotype was found a few times. The chain links TRBV28 to TRBJ2-7; the D call may be TRBD1 or TRBD2 (5 bases each). Germline V gene lookup returns CDR1 MDHEN and CDR2 SYDVKM. This CDR3 comprises 12 residues. With 6 bases removed from V and 3 bases from J, the gap between germline ends came to 9 bases. The CDR3 DNA is TGTGCCAGCAGCGGGGACCACTACGAGCAGTACGTC. Translated, it gives CASSGDHYEQYV.

V is TRBV20-1 and J is TRBJ2-3; 8 nucleotides match TRBD1. Germline values: CDR1 DFQATT, CDR2 SNEGSKA (reference sequence). V was clipped by 3 bases and J by 6 bases; unmatched bases: 5. This CDR3 comprises 13 residues. In DNA form, the CDR3 reads TGCAGTGCTAGGAGTCAGGGGGCGGATACGCAGTATTTT. Amino acid sequence: CSARSQGADTQYF.

Only a few counts were recorded for this clonotype. This chain connects TRBV19 to TRBJ2-1; 10 bases line up with TRBD1. The CDR3 sequence is 14 residues long. Per germline, CDR1 LNHDA and CDR2 SQIVND (reference sequence). J was trimmed by 4 bases and V by 6 bases; bases with no gene match: 3. The chain's CDR3 is CASRGDRGYNEQFF. Here the CDR3 DNA reads TGTGCCAGTAGGGGGGACAGGGGTTACAATGAGCAGTTCTTC. Looking up the rest from reference TRBV19 and TRBJ2-1 gives the full variable domain: DGGITQSPKYLFRKEGQNVTLSCEQNLNHDAMYWYRQDPGQGLRLIYYSQIVNDFQKGDIAEGYSVSREKKESFPLTVTSAQKNPTAFYLCASRGDRGYNEQFFGPGTRLTVL.

This clonotype was seen many times. Germline and junction disagree at one end, which may indicate a read error. The chain has TRBV7-9 and TRBJ1-2; D is perhaps TRBD1 (5 bases). The germline CDR1 and CDR2 sequences are SEHNR and FQNEAQ (reference sequence). This CDR3 region has 16 residues. CDR3 in DNA: TGTGCCAGCAGTTTAGAGGGGCTTGCTCGGGTCTATGGCTACACCTTC. This codes for CASSLEGLARVYGYTF.

The chain is built from TRBV2 and TRBJ1-1; weak D call: TRBD1 (5 bases). The V gene lost 0 bases and the J gene lost 6 bases, with 11 bases spanning the gap. This CDR3 region has 14 residues. The germline CDR1 and CDR2 sequences are SNHLY and FYNNEI. The DNA for the CDR3 is TGTGCCAGCAGTGAAGCCTTAGGGGATTCTGAAGCTTTCTTT. Amino acids: CASSEALGDSEAFF. The entire variable domain, with the rest obtained from reference TRBV2 and TRBJ1-1, is as follows: EPEVTQTPSHQVTQMGQEVILRCVPISNHLYFYWYRQILGQKVEFLVSFYNNEISEKSEIFDDQFSVERPDGSNFTLKIRSTKLEDSAMYFCASSEALGDSEAFFGQGTRLTVV.

The table lists this clonotype with a few counts. The rearrangement joins TRBV28 to TRBJ1-5; no clear D. From germline, CDR1 is MDHEN and CDR2 SYDVKM. CDR3 length equals 12 residues. V dropped 6 bases and J dropped 7 bases, with 10 bases sitting between them. The CDR3 DNA is TGTGCCAGCAGGACAACTTGGCAGCCCCAGCATTTT. Translated: CASRTTWQPQHF.

This clonotype was seen more than once but under ten times. The chain couples TRBV4-3 to TRBJ1-4; D may be TRBD1 (5 bases). The CDR3 consists of 14 residues. From germline, CDR1 is LGHNA and CDR2 YSLEER. V gave up 8 bases and J gave up 1 base, with 11 bases separating them. The CDR3 sequence is CASGRQLTNEKLFF. In DNA, the CDR3 is TGCGCCAGCGGACGACAGTTAACTAATGAAAAACTGTTTTTT.

This clonotype showed up just a few times. The CDR3 is CASGGQGEYAEAFF. CDR3 DNA: TGCGCCAGCGGGGGACAGGGAGAATACGCTGAAGCTTTCTTT. The V gene is TRBV23-1, the J gene TRBJ1-1; 9 nucleotides agree with TRBD1. TRBV23-1 is noted as an ORF with a role that remains uncertain. There are 14 residues in the CDR3. The ends lost 8 bases at V and 6 bases at J; junction bases unmatched: 10.

The gene calls are TRBV4-1 and TRBJ2-1, with D hard to call. V lost 0 bases, J lost 15 bases, and 21 bases lay in between. The CDR3 runs 15 residues. Germline CDR1 MGHRA, CDR2 YSYEKL. The DNA of the CDR3 is TGCGCCAGCAGCCAAGACCAGTCCGACCATACAAGGCGGTTCTTC. Its protein is CASSQDQSDHTRRFF.

This clonotype was picked up many times. This chain uses TRBV7-9 with TRBJ1-1; perhaps TRBD1 as D (6 bases). V was cut by 3 bases and J by 11 bases, with 22 bases left in between. The CDR3 length is 15 residues. Germline assignment: CDR1 SEHNR and CDR2 FQNEAQ (reference sequence). CDR3 loop: CASSLAGTPKSGAFF. CDR3 bases: TGTGCCAGCAGCTTGGCCGGGACACCTAAGTCAGGGGCTTTCTTT.